This record concerns one T cell receptor beta chain sequence. TCRdb's copy holds only in-frame clones and misses some; the assay was immunoSEQ multiplex PCR. The profile covers around 110,000 clones, with just under 80% appearing a single time and 15% to 20% taken by the ten largest. This record comes from a study of blood T cell repertoires in COVID-19. This receptor was taken from a man aged 55 to 69 with active or convalescent COVID-19. Input material: peripheral blood.

The CDR3 coding sequence is TGCGCCAGCAGCCAGGGACAGATTCAAGAGACCCAGTACTTC. Translated: CASSQGQIQETQYF. This chain joins TRBV5-1 and TRBJ2-5; 7 bases are a match to TRBD1. Germline V gene data show CDR1 as SGHRS and CDR2 as YFSETQ. This CDR3 region has 14 residues. The V gene end was trimmed by 4 bases and the J gene end by 2 bases; junction bases not matched to a gene: 5.